These T cell receptor beta chains were read from a single sample in a study of cytomegalovirus exposure and HLA in healthy donors. Produced via immunoSEQ multiplex PCR; TCRdb's table is partial and in-frame only. This sample has around 99,000 clones, with 73% found just once. The sample consisted of PBMCs. These receptor sequences come from a middle-aged man in good health and CMV-seronegative. Each CDR3 is given with its conserved first and last residue. The D gene is left open where the match is weak. For some rows the clone size is stated as once, few or many, or as a class when expanded; others skip it.

clone size	V gene	J gene	D gene	CDR3 DNA	CDR3 protein
once	TRBV7-9	TRBJ2-3	TRBD2	TGTGCCAGCAGCCCCCCGACTAGCGGGGGAGTTACAGATACGCAGTATTTT	CASSPPTSGGVTDTQYF
once	TRBV5-1	TRBJ2-7	-	TGCGCCAGCAGCTTGTCCAGGACTTACGAGCAGTACTTC	CASSLSRTYEQYF
-	TRBV19	TRBJ2-3	-	TGTGCCAGTAGTATAGGTCAGGGGCAAGATACGCAGTATTTT	CASSIGQGQDTQYF
-	TRBV6-4	TRBJ2-1	-	TGTGCCAGCGCCGGGTCTGGCACAGGGGAGCAGTTCTTC	CASAGSGTGEQFF
-	TRBV10-1	TRBJ2-7	TRBD1	TGCGCCAGCAATACAGGGGATAGCTCCTACGAGCAGTACTTC	CASNTGDSSYEQYF
-	TRBV19	TRBJ2-7	TRBD1	TGTGCCAGTCAGACCGGGACAGGGTCCATGAGAGAGCAGTACTTC	CASQTGTGSMREQYF
-	TRBV4-3	TRBJ2-5	-	TGCGCCAGCAGCCAGGAGCGGATGTACCAAGAGACCCAGTACTTC	CASSQERMYQETQYF
-	TRBV27	TRBJ2-1	TRBD2	TGTGCCAGCAGTTTCCGACTAGCGGGGGAGTACAATGAGCAGTTCTTC	CASSFRLAGEYNEQFF
few	TRBV19	TRBJ1-4	TRBD1	TGTGCCAGTAGTAACAGGGGGCCCGCTACGGGTGAAAAACTGTTTTTT	CASSNRGPATGEKLFF
-	TRBV7-9	TRBJ2-7	TRBD1	TGTGCCAGCAGCACTAGTTTCCGGGACAGGGACCCCTACGAGCAGTACTTC	CASSTSFRDRDPYEQYF
few	TRBV4-2	TRBJ1-3	-	TGTGCCAGCAGCCAAGGGGGGGGTCCTGGAAACACCATATATTTT	CASSQGGGPGNTIYF
-	TRBV7-2	TRBJ2-3	TRBD1	TGTGCCAGCAGCTTAGCGGGGGGACAGGTCACAGATACGCAGTATTTT	CASSLAGGQVTDTQYF
few	TRBV7-3	TRBJ2-6	TRBD1	TGTGCCAGCAGCCCCGGACAGGTCTCTGGGGCCAACGTCCTGACTTTC	CASSPGQVSGANVLTF
-	TRBV15	TRBJ1-4	TRBD1	TGTGCCACCAAACAGGGGCCCGGGGTGGATGAAAAACTGTTTTTT	CATKQGPGVDEKLFF
-	TRBV10-1	TRBJ2-3	TRBD2	TGCGCCAGCAGTGAAAGGGACTACCAATCGGGTACGCAGTATTTT	CASSERDYQSGTQYF
-	TRBV9	TRBJ1-4	TRBD1	TGTGCCAGCAGCCCCGTAGACAGGGAGCGGGCTAATGAAAAACTGTTTTTT	CASSPVDRERANEKLFF
-	TRBV2	TRBJ1-2	-	TGTGCCACCGGAGGGGAAAGACCCTATGGCTACACCTTC	CATGGERPYGYTF
-	TRBV18	TRBJ1-1	TRBD1	TGTGCCAGCTCACACAAGACAGGGAGCGGGACTGAAGCTTTCTTT	CASSHKTGSGTEAFF
once	TRBV28	TRBJ2-7	-	TGTGCCAGCAGCTCCGCCACCCTAGTGCTAACCTACGAGCAGTACTTC	CASSSATLVLTYEQYF
-	TRBV10-3	TRBJ1-5	TRBD1	TGTGCCATCAGTGAAGGGACAGGGGCTAGCAATCAGCCCCAGCATTTT	CAISEGTGASNQPQHF
-	TRBV11-2	TRBJ1-2	-	TGTGCCAGCAGACCCCCCTTCGGACAGCCCCACTATGGCTACACCTTC	CASRPPFGQPHYGYTF
-	TRBV19	TRBJ1-2	-	TGTGCCAGTGGGGAGGAATATGGCTACACCTTC	CASGEEYGYTF
-	TRBV25-1	TRBJ1-1	-	TGTGCCAGCAGTGAACATGGGGGAGGGGACACTGAAGCTTTCTTT	CASSEHGGGDTEAFF
-	TRBV7-9	TRBJ1-5	-	TGTGCCAGCAGCCTCACAGATAGCAATCAGCCCCAGCATTTT	CASSLTDSNQPQHF
few	TRBV19	TRBJ1-5	-	TGTGCCAGTAGTATTGGGAGCAGCAATCAGCCCCAGCATTTT	CASSIGSSNQPQHF
-	TRBV9	TRBJ2-3	-	TGTGCCAGCAGCGTAGAACTAGCAGCTAGCACAGATACGCAGTATTTT	CASSVELAASTDTQYF
-	TRBV19	TRBJ2-1	TRBD2	TGTGCCAGTAGTCTCTGGACTAGCGGGGGCCACAATGAGCAGTTCTTC	CASSLWTSGGHNEQFF
-	TRBV7-8	TRBJ2-7	-	TGTGCCAGCAGCTTAGATATAGCAGGGCGCGAGCAGTACTTC	CASSLDIAGREQYF
-	TRBV5-1	TRBJ2-7	-	TGCGCCAGCAGGGACAGCAACTCCTACGAGCAGTACTTC	CASRDSNSYEQYF
-	TRBV7-8	TRBJ2-1	-	TGTGCCAGCAGCCGAGGCCCTGACAATGAGCAGTTCTTC	CASSRGPDNEQFF
few	TRBV25-1	TRBJ2-5	TRBD2	TGTGCCAGCAGTGGGGAGGGTACGGAGACCCAGTACTTC	CASSGEGTETQYF
-	TRBV4-2	TRBJ2-7	TRBD1	TGTGCCAGCAGCCAAGAAAGGACAGGGCCCTACGAGCAGTACTTC	CASSQERTGPYEQYF